These 11 T cell receptor beta chains came from one sample sequenced in a study of T cells after yellow fever vaccination. TCRdb redid the calling of the 5' RACE reads with MiXCR, one entry per CDR3 protein. Of a few hundred thousand distinct CDR3 sequences listed, about a sixth were seen once; the top ten hold roughly 17%. Sequenced here: PBMCs, sampled less than 6 days after the first yellow fever vaccination. The receptors originated from a man aged 18 to 29 who received the YFV17D yellow fever vaccine.

V is TRBV5-1 and J is TRBJ1-6; D is unresolved. Germline CDR1 reads SGHRS; CDR2 reads YFSETQ. Trimming removed 0 bases at V and 9 bases at J, with 13 bases between. CDR3 length: 15 amino acids. The CDR3 DNA reads TGCGCCAGCAGCTTGGCCGCGCCAGAGTCTTCACCCCTCCACTTT. Amino acids: CASSLAAPESSPLHF.

The chain joins TRBV5-1 to TRBJ1-6; 10 bases align to TRBD1. The CDR3 sequence is 15 residues long. V was pared by 3 bases and J by 7 bases, with 4 bases of the junction left unmatched. CDR1 SGHRS and CDR2 YFSETQ come from the germline V gene. CDR3 sequence (DNA): TGCGCCAGCAGCTGGGGGACAGGGGTAAATTCACCCCTCCACTTT. Amino acid sequence: CASSWGTGVNSPLHF.

V is TRBV15 and J is TRBJ2-3, with D perhaps being TRBD1 or TRBD2 (5 bases each). The CDR3 runs to 13 residues. V lost 8 bases and J lost 0, with 9 bases in between. Per the germline V gene, CDR1 is LNHNV and CDR2 is YYDKDF (reference sequence). The CDR3 is CATWDVSTDTQYF. The CDR3 DNA reads as TGTGCCACCTGGGACGTAAGCACAGATACGCAGTATTTT. Filled out from reference TRBV15 and TRBJ2-3, the complete variable domain reads DAMVIQNPRYQVTQFGKPVTLSCSQTLNHNVMYWYQQKSSQAPKLLFHYYDKDFNNEADTPDNFQSRRPNTSFCFLDIRSPGLGDTAMYLCATWDVSTDTQYFGPGTRLTVL.

This clonotype was detected a few times. The chain carries TRBV20-1 and TRBJ2-5; 11 bases match TRBD2. This CDR3 spans 13 amino acids. CDR1 and CDR2 from the germline V gene are DFQATT and SNEGSKA (reference sequence). The ends lost 5 bases at V and 2 bases at J; junction bases unmatched: 1. This CDR3 is CSAVAGGQETQYF. The CDR3 region has the DNA TGCAGTGCTGTAGCGGGGGGGCAAGAGACCCAGTACTTC.

The rearrangement uses TRBV5-1 and TRBJ1-1; possibly TRBD1 for D (6 bases). Trimming cost V 5 bases and J 1 base, with 12 bases left between them. Germline V CDR1 and CDR2: SGHRS, YFSETQ. The CDR3 contains 14 residues. This CDR3 reads CASRYNRANTEAFF. DNA of the CDR3: TGCGCCAGCAGATACAACAGGGCGAACACTGAAGCTTTCTTT.

The rearrangement uses TRBV12-3 or TRBV12-4 and TRBJ2-2, with TRBD2 matching 10 bases. V shed 4 bases and J 8 bases; nucleotides not matched to a gene: 10. The CDR3 is 16 residues long. This chain's CDR3 is CASSSRVAGGRGELFF. The CDR3 nucleotides are TGTGCCAGCAGTTCCCGGGTAGCGGGGGGCCGGGGGGAGCTGTTTTTT.

This rearrangement joins TRBV20-1 to TRBJ2-7; 9 bases are a match to TRBD1. V lost 6 bases, J lost 4 bases, and 4 bases stayed unmatched. The CDR3 covers 12 residues. Germline V gene lookup returns CDR1 DFQATT and CDR2 SNEGSKA (reference sequence). As DNA, the CDR3 is TGCAGTGCGTGGGGACAGGGTTACGAGCAGTACTTC. It translates to CSAWGQGYEQYF.

This clonotype was seen a handful of times. The chain uses TRBV5-1 and TRBJ2-7; D gene ambiguous. Trimming left V 0 bases short and J 2 bases short, with 9 bases between. CDR1 SGHRS and CDR2 YFSETQ come from the germline V gene. CDR3 length: 14 residues. The CDR3 sequence: CASSLVRRPYEQYF. The CDR3 region has the DNA TGCGCCAGCAGCTTGGTCAGGAGACCCTACGAGCAGTACTTC.

Ten or more counts support this clonotype. This chain joins TRBV12-3 or TRBV12-4 and TRBJ1-5, with D uncertain. There are 13 residues in the CDR3. The V end lost 3 bases, the J end lost 1 base, and 4 bases lay between the germline ends. As DNA, the CDR3 is TGTGCCAGCAGTTTCTCCAGCAATCAGCCCCAGCATTTT. Protein sequence: CASSFSSNQPQHF.

The chain couples TRBV5-1 to TRBJ2-5, with 10 bases that match TRBD2. Germline-derived CDR1 and CDR2 are SGHRS and YFSETQ. The CDR3 is 16 residues long. The V segment lost 1 base and the J segment 3 bases; nucleotides outside the gene matches: 6. Here the CDR3 DNA reads TGCGCCAGCAGCTTGACCATACTAGCGGGGAAAGAGACCCAGTACTTC. It is translated as CASSLTILAGKETQYF. Supplemented by reference TRBV5-1 and TRBJ2-5, the full variable domain reads KAGVTQTPRYLIKTRGQQVTLSCSPISGHRSVSWYQQTPGQGLQFLFEYFSETQRNKGNFPGRFSGRQFSNSRSEMNVSTLELGDSALYLCASSLTILAGKETQYFGPGTRLLVL.

This chain uses TRBV6-2 or TRBV6-3 with TRBJ1-1; 10 bases are a match to TRBD1. This CDR3 region has 14 residues. Germline V gene lookup returns CDR1 MNHEY and CDR2 SVGEGT. Trimming at V came to 2 bases and at J to 11 bases, leaving 8 bases not matched to a gene. In nucleotides, the CDR3 is TGTGCCAGCAGTTACCATACGAAGGGACAGGGGGCTTTCTTT. Translated: CASSYHTKGQGAFF.